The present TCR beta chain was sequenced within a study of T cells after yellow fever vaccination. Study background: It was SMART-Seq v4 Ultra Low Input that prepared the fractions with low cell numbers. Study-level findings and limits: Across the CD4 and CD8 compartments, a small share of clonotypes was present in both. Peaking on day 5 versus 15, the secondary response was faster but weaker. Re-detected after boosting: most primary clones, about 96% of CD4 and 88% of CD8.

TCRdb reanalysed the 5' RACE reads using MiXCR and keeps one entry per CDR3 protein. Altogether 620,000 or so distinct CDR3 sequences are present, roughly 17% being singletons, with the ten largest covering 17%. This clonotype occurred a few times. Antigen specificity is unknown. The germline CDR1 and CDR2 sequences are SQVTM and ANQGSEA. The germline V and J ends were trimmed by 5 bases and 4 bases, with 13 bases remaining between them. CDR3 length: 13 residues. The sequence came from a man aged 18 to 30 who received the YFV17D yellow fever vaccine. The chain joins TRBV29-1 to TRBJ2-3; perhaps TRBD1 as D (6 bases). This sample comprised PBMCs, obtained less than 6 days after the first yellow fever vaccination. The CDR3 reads CSVSTGMSDTQYF. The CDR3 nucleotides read TGCAGCGTTTCTACAGGGATGTCAGATACGCAGTATTTT.